The clone carrying this T cell receptor beta chain was seen a single time. The sample comes from a study of blood T cell repertoires in COVID-19. Study-wide background: COVID-19 samples from acute and convalescent phases originated in the United States, Italy and Spain. T cells, B-cell-depleted T cells, or PBMCs provided the cDNA or gDNA that served as material.

Per the study methods: Counts of nucleated cells, estimated from reference gene primer amplification, were obtained. The method was immunoSEQ multiplex PCR; TCRdb's version includes in-frame clones alone and lacks a portion of them. V, J and clone size are those of that table, while D and trimming were read from the DNA. The repertoire has 50,000 to 55,000 clones, approximately 87% of them found once; the top ten carry around 4%. CDR3 length: 13 amino acids. From germline, CDR1 is SGHRS and CDR2 YFSETQ. V was clipped by 1 base and J by 9 bases, with 11 bases between them. The sample consisted of peripheral blood. The TCR sequence derives from a man aged 45 to 65 with acute or convalescent COVID-19. The rearrangement joins TRBV5-1 to TRBJ2-1; perhaps TRBD2 as D (5 bases). This CDR3 reads CASSLPPAGEQFF. The CDR3 DNA reads TGCGCCAGCAGCTTGCCCCCGGCGGGTGAGCAGTTCTTC.